This T cell receptor beta chain was recovered during a study of blood T cell repertoires in COVID-19. Study context: PBMCs, B-cell-depleted T cells, or T cells provided the cDNA or gDNA that made up the material.

Per the authors' pipeline: Amplifying reference gene primers gave estimates of nucleated cell counts. Method: immunoSEQ multiplex PCR; TCRdb's copy keeps in-frame clones and lacks some. The V and J calls and clone size come from that table; D and trimming were worked out from the DNA. The sample lists about 100,000 clones, around 80% seen once, with approximately 4.3% in the top ten. The V gene end was trimmed by 1 base and the J gene end by 0 bases; junction bases not matched to a gene: 14. The CDR3 totals 19 residues. Germline V gives CDR1 SGHDT, CDR2 YYEEEE. This TCR was recovered from a man between 65 and 80 years old with acute or convalescent COVID-19. The sequenced material came from peripheral blood. This sequence joins TRBV5-6 and TRBJ2-7, with 9 bases lining up with TRBD1. The chain's CDR3 is CASSLSGTGFRYSSYEQYF. CDR3 coding DNA: TGTGCCAGCAGCTTGTCCGGGACAGGGTTCAGATACAGCTCCTACGAGCAGTACTTC.